The entry below gives a single T cell receptor (beta chain) sequence along with its context. These data originate in a study of blood T cell repertoires in COVID-19. The overall study: The origin of the acute and convalescent COVID-19 samples was the United States, Italy and Spain.

Repertoires were generated with immunoSEQ multiplex PCR, while TCRdb's copy carries only in-frame clones and drops some. The sample records about 76,000 clones, around 90% being singletons. The germline V gene encodes CDR1 SNHLY and CDR2 FYNNEI. The length of the CDR3 is 16 residues. V trimming: 6 bases; J trimming: 6 bases; junction bases outside the gene matches: 12. This rearrangement joins TRBV2 to TRBJ1-4; 8 nucleotides align to TRBD1. Sequenced input: peripheral blood. The receptor comes from a human donor in a cohort sampled during active COVID-19. The CDR3 DNA sequence: TGTGCCAGCAGCCATCAGGACAGGGTCTGGGATGAAAAACTGTTTTTT. This encodes CASSHQDRVWDEKLFF. The complete variable domain, with remaining parts taken from reference TRBV2 and TRBJ1-4, reads EPEVTQTPSHQVTQMGQEVILRCVPISNHLYFYWYRQILGQKVEFLVSFYNNEISEKSEIFDDQFSVERPDGSNFTLKIRSTKLEDSAMYFCASSHQDRVWDEKLFFGSGTQLSVL.